Listed below are T cell receptor beta chains from one sample, sequenced in a study of blood T cell repertoires in COVID-19. Using immunoSEQ multiplex PCR, the repertoire was profiled, and TCRdb retains in-frame clones only, with some absent. The table shows about 170,000 clones, with about 93% occurring only once. Sequenced material: peripheral blood. The receptors were sampled from a woman aged 45-65 years with acute or convalescent COVID-19. The CDR3 runs from the conserved cysteine through the conserved F or W. D genes are given only for firm matches. The size of a clone is reported for some rows only, either as once, few or many, or as a class for expanded clones.

v_call: TRBV4-1
cdr3_length: 17
d_call: NA
j_call: TRBJ1-4
clone_size: NA
cdr3_nt: TGCGCCAGCAGCCAAGGAGGGGGACGTGCGATGGGGGAAAAACTGTTTTTT
cdr3_aa: CASSQGGGRAMGEKLFF

v_call: TRBV7-9
cdr3_length: 15
d_call: TRBD2
j_call: TRBJ2-3
clone_size: NA
cdr3_nt: TGTGCCAGCAGCTTAGGGCGGGGGGGTACAGATACGCAGTATTTT
cdr3_aa: CASSLGRGGTDTQYF

v_call: TRBV7-2
cdr3_length: 16
d_call: NA
j_call: TRBJ2-7
clone_size: few
cdr3_nt: TGTGCCAGCAGCTTAAATCGAATGGGGAGCTCCTACGAGCAGTACTTC
cdr3_aa: CASSLNRMGSSYEQYF

v_call: TRBV2
cdr3_length: 15
d_call: TRBD1
j_call: TRBJ2-7
clone_size: NA
cdr3_nt: TGTGCCAGCAGTGAAAGGGGACAGGGCGATTACGAGCAGTACTTC
cdr3_aa: CASSERGQGDYEQYF

v_call: TRBV28
cdr3_length: 14
d_call: NA
j_call: TRBJ1-2
clone_size: few
cdr3_nt: TGTGCCAGCAGTTTAAACAGCTTGATCTATGGCTACACCTTC
cdr3_aa: CASSLNSLIYGYTF

v_call: TRBV19
cdr3_length: 15
d_call: NA
j_call: TRBJ1-2
clone_size: once
cdr3_nt: TGTGCCAGTACCCCCGAGACAGCTCACGCATATGGCTACACCTTC
cdr3_aa: CASTPETAHAYGYTF

v_call: TRBV5-4
cdr3_length: 13
d_call: NA
j_call: TRBJ2-7
clone_size: once
cdr3_nt: TGTGCCAGCAGCTTGGACAGATCCTACGAGCAGTACTTC
cdr3_aa: CASSLDRSYEQYF

v_call: TRBV14
cdr3_length: 13
d_call: NA
j_call: TRBJ1-2
clone_size: NA
cdr3_nt: TGTGCCAGCAGCCTATCCCCTGACTATGGCTACACCTTC
cdr3_aa: CASSLSPDYGYTF

v_call: TRBV6-5
cdr3_length: 13
d_call: NA
j_call: TRBJ2-3
clone_size: NA
cdr3_nt: TGTGCCAGCAGTTACTCGGGGGGAGATACGCAGTATTTT
cdr3_aa: CASSYSGGDTQYF

v_call: TRBV7-9
cdr3_length: 14
d_call: TRBD1
j_call: TRBJ1-2
clone_size: NA
cdr3_nt: TGTGCCAGCAGCTTAACAGGGGGCGCAGATGGCTACACCTTC
cdr3_aa: CASSLTGGADGYTF

v_call: TRBV3-1/TRBV3-2
cdr3_length: 14
d_call: NA
j_call: TRBJ1-1
clone_size: NA
cdr3_nt: TGTGCCAGCAGCCCCCTCGGTGGGAACACTGAAGCTTTCTTT
cdr3_aa: CASSPLGGNTEAFF

v_call: TRBV7-9
cdr3_length: 17
d_call: TRBD2
j_call: TRBJ2-2
clone_size: NA
cdr3_nt: TGTGCCAGCAGCTGGGTGGTGACGGGGGGGCCCACCGGGGAGCTGTTTTTT
cdr3_aa: CASSWVVTGGPTGELFF

v_call: TRBV7-2
cdr3_length: 15
d_call: NA
j_call: TRBJ2-1
clone_size: NA
cdr3_nt: TGTGCCAGCAGCTTAACGGTAACCTCCTACAATGAGCAGTTCTTC
cdr3_aa: CASSLTVTSYNEQFF

v_call: TRBV19
cdr3_length: 13
d_call: NA
j_call: TRBJ2-7
clone_size: NA
cdr3_nt: TGTGCCAGTAGTATTGGCCTTACCTACGAGCAGTACTTC
cdr3_aa: CASSIGLTYEQYF

v_call: TRBV7-3
cdr3_length: 18
d_call: NA
j_call: TRBJ2-1
clone_size: few
cdr3_nt: TGTGCCAGCAGCCCCATATTAAGGAACGGCGGCATCTACAATGAGCAGTTCTTC
cdr3_aa: CASSPILRNGGIYNEQFF

v_call: TRBV12-3/TRBV12-4
cdr3_length: 12
d_call: NA
j_call: TRBJ1-5
clone_size: NA
cdr3_nt: TGTGCCAGCACCTCTTTTGGTCAGTCCCAGCATTTT
cdr3_aa: CASTSFGQSQHF

v_call: TRBV2
cdr3_length: 14
d_call: NA
j_call: TRBJ1-5
clone_size: NA
cdr3_nt: TGTGCCAGCAGTGAGAGACAGAGCAATCAGCCCCAGCATTTT
cdr3_aa: CASSERQSNQPQHF

v_call: TRBV21-1
cdr3_length: 16
d_call: NA
j_call: TRBJ1-2
clone_size: NA
cdr3_nt: TGTGCCAGCGGACCGAAGGACAGGGGAGCTAACTATGGCTACACCTTC
cdr3_aa: CASGPKDRGANYGYTF

v_call: TRBV5-8
cdr3_length: 13
d_call: NA
j_call: TRBJ1-5
clone_size: NA
cdr3_nt: TGTGCCAGCAGTCCAGGGGCGGATCAGCCCCAGCATTTT
cdr3_aa: CASSPGADQPQHF

v_call: TRBV6-5
cdr3_length: 13
d_call: NA
j_call: TRBJ1-2
clone_size: few
cdr3_nt: TGTGCCAGCAGTTACGGTCGAGTCTATGGCTACACCTTC
cdr3_aa: CASSYGRVYGYTF

v_call: TRBV7-2
cdr3_length: 15
d_call: NA
j_call: TRBJ1-1
clone_size: NA
cdr3_nt: TGTGCCAGCAGCTTAGATTCCCGGGAGTTCACTGAAGCTTTCTTT
cdr3_aa: CASSLDSREFTEAFF

v_call: TRBV7-9
cdr3_length: 18
d_call: NA
j_call: TRBJ1-1
clone_size: NA
cdr3_nt: TGTGCCAGCAGCTTAATTGAGGTCTGGGGCTCAATGAACACTGAAGCTTTCTTT
cdr3_aa: CASSLIEVWGSMNTEAFF

v_call: TRBV5-4
cdr3_length: 14
d_call: TRBD1
j_call: TRBJ1-6
clone_size: NA
cdr3_nt: TGTGCCAGCAGTTCGGGACAGCCGAATTCACCCCTCCACTTT
cdr3_aa: CASSSGQPNSPLHF

v_call: TRBV11-2
cdr3_length: 16
d_call: NA
j_call: TRBJ1-1
clone_size: once
cdr3_nt: TGTGCCAGCAGCAACCTTTATCGGTCGATCGACACTGAAGCTTTCTTT
cdr3_aa: CASSNLYRSIDTEAFF

v_call: TRBV7-9
cdr3_length: 16
d_call: TRBD1
j_call: TRBJ1-2
clone_size: NA
cdr3_nt: TGTGCCAGCAGCGCCCCAGGACAGGGGGCGAACTATGGCTACACCTTC
cdr3_aa: CASSAPGQGANYGYTF

v_call: TRBV7-9
cdr3_length: 18
d_call: TRBD1
j_call: TRBJ1-3
clone_size: NA
cdr3_nt: TGTGCCAGCAGCTCCCCCATGGGACAGGGGGACTCTGGAAACACCATATATTTT
cdr3_aa: CASSSPMGQGDSGNTIYF

v_call: TRBV5-4
cdr3_length: 15
d_call: TRBD1
j_call: TRBJ1-2
clone_size: NA
cdr3_nt: TGTGCCAGCAGCCAGGCCGGACAGGGGGGCTATGGCTACACCTTC
cdr3_aa: CASSQAGQGGYGYTF

v_call: TRBV6-5
cdr3_length: 14
d_call: NA
j_call: TRBJ2-7
clone_size: NA
cdr3_nt: TGTGCCAGCAGTTACAGGGGGATCTATGACGAGCAGTACTTC
cdr3_aa: CASSYRGIYDEQYF

v_call: TRBV18
cdr3_length: 14
d_call: NA
j_call: TRBJ2-3
clone_size: NA
cdr3_nt: TGTGCCAGCTCACCGCGAGTTGACTCAGATACGCAGTATTTT
cdr3_aa: CASSPRVDSDTQYF

v_call: TRBV7-7
cdr3_length: 14
d_call: TRBD1
j_call: TRBJ2-3
clone_size: NA
cdr3_nt: TGTGCCAGCAGCCCCGACAGGGGCACAGATACGCAGTATTTT
cdr3_aa: CASSPDRGTDTQYF

v_call: TRBV18
cdr3_length: 13
d_call: TRBD1
j_call: TRBJ2-7
clone_size: once
cdr3_nt: TGTGCCAGTTCGACAGGGGGCCTCTACGAGCAGTACTTC
cdr3_aa: CASSTGGLYEQYF

v_call: TRBV10-1
cdr3_length: 14
d_call: TRBD1
j_call: TRBJ2-7
clone_size: NA
cdr3_nt: TGCGCCAGCAGTGTCGGGACAGGTCCCTACGAGCAGTACTTC
cdr3_aa: CASSVGTGPYEQYF

v_call: TRBV18
cdr3_length: 14
d_call: TRBD1
j_call: TRBJ2-1
clone_size: NA
cdr3_nt: TGTGCCAGCTCGCCCGGGACAGGGGTTAGAGAGCAGTTCTTC
cdr3_aa: CASSPGTGVREQFF

v_call: TRBV18
cdr3_length: 15
d_call: TRBD2
j_call: TRBJ2-1
clone_size: NA
cdr3_nt: TGTGCCAGCTCGATCGAAGCGGGGCGTTACAATGAGCAGTTCTTC
cdr3_aa: CASSIEAGRYNEQFF

v_call: TRBV3-1/TRBV3-2
cdr3_length: 14
d_call: NA
j_call: TRBJ1-5
clone_size: NA
cdr3_nt: TGTGCCAGCAGCCAAGGTTCGGGGGATCAGCCCCAGCATTTT
cdr3_aa: CASSQGSGDQPQHF

v_call: TRBV12-3/TRBV12-4
cdr3_length: 13
d_call: NA
j_call: TRBJ1-2
clone_size: NA
cdr3_nt: TGTGCCAGCAGCCCCAGGTCTCCCTATGGCTACACCTTC
cdr3_aa: CASSPRSPYGYTF

v_call: TRBV28
cdr3_length: 13
d_call: NA
j_call: TRBJ1-1
clone_size: NA
cdr3_nt: TGTGCCAGCAGCCTAGGGGAACGGGTTGAAGCTTTCTTT
cdr3_aa: CASSLGERVEAFF

v_call: TRBV5-6
cdr3_length: 15
d_call: NA
j_call: TRBJ2-7
clone_size: NA
cdr3_nt: TGTGCCAGCAGCTTGGAGCCTGTTGGCAGCGACGAGCAGTACTTC
cdr3_aa: CASSLEPVGSDEQYF

v_call: TRBV6-5
cdr3_length: 13
d_call: NA
j_call: TRBJ2-2
clone_size: NA
cdr3_nt: TGTGCCAGCAGAGCACCAAACACCGGGGAGCTGTTTTTT
cdr3_aa: CASRAPNTGELFF

v_call: TRBV28
cdr3_length: 17
d_call: TRBD2
j_call: TRBJ2-3
clone_size: NA
cdr3_nt: TGTGCCAGCAGTCCCCTCCGATTTGCTAGCGGGGCGGATACGCAGTATTTT
cdr3_aa: CASSPLRFASGADTQYF

v_call: TRBV15
cdr3_length: 13
d_call: NA
j_call: TRBJ1-4
clone_size: NA
cdr3_nt: TGTGCCACCACTTTTGGGCTTTTTGAAAAACTGTTTTTT
cdr3_aa: CATTFGLFEKLFF

v_call: TRBV4-1
cdr3_length: 14
d_call: TRBD1
j_call: TRBJ1-1
clone_size: NA
cdr3_nt: TGCGCCAGCAGCCCGGGACAGACGAACACTGAAGCTTTCTTT
cdr3_aa: CASSPGQTNTEAFF

v_call: TRBV7-3
cdr3_length: 14
d_call: TRBD2
j_call: TRBJ2-7
clone_size: NA
cdr3_nt: TGTGCCAGCAGCGCGGGACTAGTCCCCTACGAGCAGTACTTC
cdr3_aa: CASSAGLVPYEQYF

v_call: TRBV5-6
cdr3_length: 15
d_call: NA
j_call: TRBJ1-2
clone_size: NA
cdr3_nt: TGTGCCAGCAGCTTGGTGTCAGGGGATGACTATGGCTACACCTTC
cdr3_aa: CASSLVSGDDYGYTF

v_call: TRBV10-3
cdr3_length: 13
d_call: NA
j_call: TRBJ1-1
clone_size: once
cdr3_nt: TGTGCCATCAGTGTAGGGGGGAACACTGAAGCTTTCTTT
cdr3_aa: CAISVGGNTEAFF

v_call: TRBV7-9
cdr3_length: 16
d_call: TRBD1
j_call: TRBJ2-5
clone_size: NA
cdr3_nt: TGTGCCAGCAGCCCTCGGGACAGGCGCCTACAAGAGACCCAGTACTTC
cdr3_aa: CASSPRDRRLQETQYF

v_call: TRBV7-2
cdr3_length: 15
d_call: TRBD1
j_call: TRBJ1-1
clone_size: NA
cdr3_nt: TGTGCCAGCAGCTCACACAGGGGAGGGAACACTGAAGCTTTCTTT
cdr3_aa: CASSSHRGGNTEAFF

v_call: TRBV2
cdr3_length: 13
d_call: TRBD1
j_call: TRBJ2-7
clone_size: NA
cdr3_nt: TGTGCCGGCTCGTTGCAGGGGGCTACCGAGCAGTACTTC
cdr3_aa: CAGSLQGATEQYF

v_call: TRBV5-8
cdr3_length: 14
d_call: NA
j_call: TRBJ2-1
clone_size: NA
cdr3_nt: TGTGCCAGCAGCTTAGGGAGTGGCGCGGACGAGCAGTTCTTC
cdr3_aa: CASSLGSGADEQFF

v_call: TRBV5-1
cdr3_length: 14
d_call: NA
j_call: TRBJ1-1
clone_size: NA
cdr3_nt: TGCGCCAGCAGCTTGGCCGCGAGGGGGACTGAAGCTTTCTTT
cdr3_aa: CASSLAARGTEAFF

v_call: TRBV5-4
cdr3_length: 12
d_call: NA
j_call: TRBJ1-6
clone_size: NA
cdr3_nt: TGTGCCAGCAGCTTGGTCGATTCACCCCTCCACTTT
cdr3_aa: CASSLVDSPLHF

v_call: TRBV30
cdr3_length: 12
d_call: NA
j_call: TRBJ1-2
clone_size: NA
cdr3_nt: TGTGCCTGGAGTGTTAGTGTCTATGGCTACACCTTC
cdr3_aa: CAWSVSVYGYTF

v_call: TRBV5-1
cdr3_length: 16
d_call: TRBD2
j_call: TRBJ2-3
clone_size: few
cdr3_nt: TGCGCCAGCAGGTCCCCAGCGGGGGGTAGCACAGATACGCAGTATTTT
cdr3_aa: CASRSPAGGSTDTQYF

v_call: TRBV19
cdr3_length: 13
d_call: TRBD1
j_call: TRBJ2-7
clone_size: NA
cdr3_nt: TGTGCCAGTAGTATCGACAGGGGCTACGAGCAGTACTTC
cdr3_aa: CASSIDRGYEQYF

v_call: TRBV4-1
cdr3_length: 15
d_call: TRBD2
j_call: TRBJ2-1
clone_size: NA
cdr3_nt: TGCGCCAGCAGCCGGGGACTAGTCGGCCTGAATGAGCAGTTCTTC
cdr3_aa: CASSRGLVGLNEQFF

v_call: TRBV5-1
cdr3_length: 16
d_call: NA
j_call: TRBJ2-1
clone_size: NA
cdr3_nt: TGCGCCAGCAGCACCCCTGGGCAGGGAGGCATGAATGAGCAGTTCTTC
cdr3_aa: CASSTPGQGGMNEQFF

v_call: TRBV10-3
cdr3_length: 13
d_call: TRBD1
j_call: TRBJ1-1
clone_size: NA
cdr3_nt: TGTGCCACCGGACAGGGTATGAACACTGAAGCTTTCTTT
cdr3_aa: CATGQGMNTEAFF

v_call: TRBV10-3
cdr3_length: 16
d_call: TRBD2
j_call: TRBJ2-1
clone_size: NA
cdr3_nt: TGTGCCATCAGCCCCGGACTAGCGGGAGCCTACAATGAGCAGTTCTTC
cdr3_aa: CAISPGLAGAYNEQFF

v_call: TRBV4-3
cdr3_length: 13
d_call: NA
j_call: TRBJ1-2
clone_size: NA
cdr3_nt: TGCGCCAGCAGCCAATGGGGGGACTATGGCTACACCTTC
cdr3_aa: CASSQWGDYGYTF

v_call: TRBV7-2
cdr3_length: 15
d_call: NA
j_call: TRBJ1-1
clone_size: NA
cdr3_nt: TGTGCCAGCAGCTTAGACAGGGCCTCTCGGACTGAAGCTTTCTTT
cdr3_aa: CASSLDRASRTEAFF